Given below is one T cell receptor beta chain in context. The data derive from a study of cytomegalovirus exposure and HLA in healthy donors. Across the whole study: There were under 130 million unique TCR beta sequences, drawn from approximately 190 million T cells, in an earlier analysis.

PCR employed 60 Vbeta and 13 Jbeta primers. TCRdb's table, derived via immunoSEQ multiplex PCR, lists solely in-frame clones and lacks some. Of approximately 79,000 clones in the sample, more than 60% were seen once. At the time of sampling, donors were nominally healthy, though unrecorded immune exposures were likely. V gave up 4 bases and J gave up 3 bases, with 10 bases separating them. This CDR3 has 13 residues. Germline V gene data show CDR1 as SQVTM and CDR2 as ANQGSEA. Sequenced sample: PBMCs. The V and J genes are TRBV29-1 and TRBJ1-5; no firm D call. The origin of this receptor is a boy aged 5-17 years in good health and CMV-seronegative. CDR3 nucleotide sequence: TGCAGCGTTGGGAGAGGCAACAATCAGCCCCAGCATTTT. This codes for CSVGRGNNQPQHF.